The T cell receptor beta chain under discussion was sequenced for a study of shared clonotypes between healthy human individuals. Around 97 million PBMCs supplied genomic DNA for unsorted samples. In the authors' methods: Junction-only immunoSEQ sequences carried no quality scores, so filtering differed. This table comes from immunoSEQ multiplex PCR, and its TCRdb copy is limited to in-frame clones, with some not included. The V and J calls and clone size come from that table; D and trimming were worked out from the DNA. The data hold some 500,000 clones, with less than 80% observed a single time. Germline values: CDR1 SGHVS, CDR2 FNYEAQ. The length of the CDR3 is 15 residues. V lost 1 base, J lost 2 bases, and 5 bases stayed unmatched.

The genes are TRBV7-6 and TRBJ2-7, with 7 nucleotides matching TRBD2. This receptor was taken from a middle-aged woman in good health. Some clones in this sample may be carry-over from other donors' samples. Specimen: PBMCs. As DNA, the CDR3 is TGTGCCAGCAGCTTAGGGGGGGGACCTGCCTACGAGCAGTACTTC. The encoded protein is CASSLGGGPAYEQYF.